The next 2 T cell receptor beta chains were all read from a single sample in a study of blood T cells in healthy people across ages. Next came a second PCR, run for about 6 to 11 cycles, which used a sample-barcoded 5' primer along with a J-beta primer mix. TCRdb redid the calling of the 5' RACE reads with MiXCR, one entry per CDR3 protein. The data hold about 1.6 million distinct CDR3 sequences, with almost 35% observed a single time. The sequenced sample consisted of blood. These receptors were taken from a woman in her 30s in good health.

V gene TRBV6-1 combines with J gene TRBJ1-1; D is ambiguous. The germline V gene has CDR1 MNHNS and CDR2 SASEGT. The CDR3 loop spans 13 amino acids. V was cut by 2 bases and J by 5 bases, with 9 bases left in between. The CDR3 spells CASSEQEGTEAFF. The CDR3 DNA reads as TGTGCCAGCAGTGAACAGGAAGGAACTGAAGCTTTCTTT.

The chain uses TRBV4-1 and TRBJ2-7; a weak D match, TRBD2 (6 bases). V dropped 2 bases and J dropped 3 bases, with 14 bases sitting between them. The CDR3 length is 15 residues. Germline CDR1 and CDR2: MGHRA and YSYEKL. Here the CDR3 reads CASSQSRGSNYEQYF. The CDR3 DNA follows: TGCGCCAGCAGCCAATCACGGGGGTCCAACTACGAGCAGTACTTC.